The clone carrying this T cell receptor beta chain was seen more than once but under ten times. The entry originates in a study of identical twins. CDR3 length: 16 amino acids. Deletions cut 5 bases from V and 0 bases from J, with 17 bases between. The germline CDR1 and CDR2 sequences are DFQATT and SNEGSKA (reference sequence). TCRdb independently ran MiXCR on the 5' RACE reads; one entry per CDR3 protein. The table includes about 690,000 distinct CDR3 sequences, 5.5% to 6.5% detected once. Sequenced material: naive T cells sorted from blood. The chain employs TRBV20-1 and TRBJ2-1, with D tentatively TRBD1 or TRBD2 (6 bases each). The TCR was taken from a man aged 18-30 years in good health. CDR3 DNA sequence: TGCAGTGCTGAGAGGCTGGGGGGCGACTCCTACAATGAGCAGTTCTTC. Translation gives CSAERLGGDSYNEQFF.